The 7 T cell receptor beta chains reported below all come from one sample, sequenced in a study of early T cells in non-severe SARS-CoV-2 infection. MiXCR, applied by TCRdb to the 5' RACE reads, yields one record per CDR3 protein. The sample carries tens of thousands of distinct CDR3 sequences, less than 15% recorded once. The specimen was whole blood, collected at baseline. These receptors were collected from an adult who was a healthcare worker with PCR-confirmed SARS-CoV-2 infection or an uninfected control (not recorded which).

The chain is built from TRBV12-3 or TRBV12-4 and TRBJ1-5, with D unclear. Deletions cut 3 bases from V and 0 bases from J, with 9 bases between. The CDR3 runs 15 residues. This CDR3 is CASSLRPISNQPQHF. The CDR3 coding sequence is TGTGCCAGCAGTTTGCGACCCATTAGCAATCAGCCCCAGCATTTT.

Many counts were recorded for this clonotype. The CDR3 coding sequence is TGCAGCGTCAAAGCCCCGGGACAGGGGACCGGGGAGCTGTTTTTT. Encoded protein: CSVKAPGQGTGELFF. The rearrangement joins TRBV29-1 to TRBJ2-2; 10 positions match TRBD1. Trimming removed 6 bases from V and 5 bases from J; junction bases left unmatched: 9. CDR3 length: 15 residues. Germline lookup yields CDR1 SQVTM and CDR2 ANQGSEA.

This clonotype has a handful of counts. This chain uses TRBV19 with TRBJ1-2; 8 bases line up with TRBD1. Germline V gene lookup returns CDR1 LNHDA and CDR2 SQIVND (reference sequence). V gave up 3 bases and J gave up 5 bases; unmatched junction bases: 8. The CDR3 is made up of 15 amino acids. CDR3 residues: CASSISGQGKYGYTF. The CDR3 DNA reads TGTGCCAGTAGTATTTCTGGACAGGGCAAGTATGGCTACACCTTC.

This clonotype was counted only a few times. V gene TRBV5-1 combines with J gene TRBJ2-6; no definite D call. The CDR3 spans 15 residues. V shed 4 bases and J shed 0 bases, with 8 bases lying between them. Germline CDR1 reads SGHRS; CDR2 reads YFSETQ. The CDR3 region has the DNA TGCGCCAGCAGCCGGAGCCTCTCTGGGGCCAACGTCCTGACTTTC. This sequence encodes CASSRSLSGANVLTF. The full variable domain, rest sourced from reference TRBV5-1 and TRBJ2-6, is KAGVTQTPRYLIKTRGQQVTLSCSPISGHRSVSWYQQTPGQGLQFLFEYFSETQRNKGNFPGRFSGRQFSNSRSEMNVSTLELGDSALYLCASSRSLSGANVLTFGAGSRLTVL.

The chain combines TRBV6-5 with TRBJ2-5; D is unclear. Trimming removed 6 bases from V and 4 bases from J, with 12 bases in between. CDR1 and CDR2 from the germline V gene are MNHEY and SVGAGI. This CDR3 is 13 amino acids long. CDR3 region: CASRNGWGETQYF. The CDR3 DNA reads as TGTGCCAGCAGAAACGGATGGGGAGAGACCCAGTACTTC.

The table lists this clonotype with many counts. CDR3 bases: TGTGCCAGCAGTTTAGGAGTGGGTAGCACTGAAGCTTTCTTT. Translation gives CASSLGVGSTEAFF. The chain is built from TRBV12-3 or TRBV12-4 and TRBJ1-1; no reliable D call. Trimming left V 1 base short and J 4 bases short, with 10 bases between. There are 14 residues in the CDR3.

In this sample, this clonotype turned up many times. The chain links TRBV5-1 to TRBJ2-1; 7 nucleotides line up with TRBD2. Germline CDR1 reads SGHRS; CDR2 reads YFSETQ. The ends lost 2 bases at V and 1 base at J; junction bases unmatched: 3. This CDR3 has 15 amino acids. This chain's CDR3 is CASSLLAQSYNEQFF. The DNA for the CDR3 is TGCGCCAGCAGCTTACTAGCGCAGTCCTACAATGAGCAGTTCTTC.